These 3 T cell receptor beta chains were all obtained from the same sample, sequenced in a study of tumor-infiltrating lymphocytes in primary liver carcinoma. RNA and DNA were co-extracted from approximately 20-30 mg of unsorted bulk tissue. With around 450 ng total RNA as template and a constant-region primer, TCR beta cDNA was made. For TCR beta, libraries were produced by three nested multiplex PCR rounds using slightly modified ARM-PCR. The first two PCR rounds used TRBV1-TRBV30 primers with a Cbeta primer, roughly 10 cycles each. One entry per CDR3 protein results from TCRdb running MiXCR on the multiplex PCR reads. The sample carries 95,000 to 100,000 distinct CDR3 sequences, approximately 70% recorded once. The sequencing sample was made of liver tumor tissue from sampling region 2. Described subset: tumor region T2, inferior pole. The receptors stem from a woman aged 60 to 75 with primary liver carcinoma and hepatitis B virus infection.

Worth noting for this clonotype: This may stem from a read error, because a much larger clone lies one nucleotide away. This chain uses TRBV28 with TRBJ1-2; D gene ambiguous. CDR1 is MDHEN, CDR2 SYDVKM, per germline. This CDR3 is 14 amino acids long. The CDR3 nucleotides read TGTGCCAACAGTTTCATGGGTGATAACTATGGCTACACCTTC. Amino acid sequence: CANSFMGDNYGYTF.

The CDR3 DNA reads as TGTGCCAGCAGCCGGACAGGGGCCGGGGAGACGTTTTTT. It encodes CASSRTGAGETFF. The chain links TRBV4-2 to TRBJ2-2; TRBD1 matches 9 bases. Germline V lookup: CDR1 LGHNA, CDR2 YNFKEQ. This CDR3 is built from 13 residues. Trimming took 4 bases from V and 16 from J; bases not matched to a gene: 10.

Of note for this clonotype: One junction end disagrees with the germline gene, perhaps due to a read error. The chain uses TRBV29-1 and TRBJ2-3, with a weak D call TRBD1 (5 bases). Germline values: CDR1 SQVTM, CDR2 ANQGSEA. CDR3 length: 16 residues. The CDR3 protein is CSVQGDPQISRDTQYF. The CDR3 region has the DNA TGCAGTGTTCAGGGCGACCCTCAGATTAGCAGAGATACGCAGTATTTT.